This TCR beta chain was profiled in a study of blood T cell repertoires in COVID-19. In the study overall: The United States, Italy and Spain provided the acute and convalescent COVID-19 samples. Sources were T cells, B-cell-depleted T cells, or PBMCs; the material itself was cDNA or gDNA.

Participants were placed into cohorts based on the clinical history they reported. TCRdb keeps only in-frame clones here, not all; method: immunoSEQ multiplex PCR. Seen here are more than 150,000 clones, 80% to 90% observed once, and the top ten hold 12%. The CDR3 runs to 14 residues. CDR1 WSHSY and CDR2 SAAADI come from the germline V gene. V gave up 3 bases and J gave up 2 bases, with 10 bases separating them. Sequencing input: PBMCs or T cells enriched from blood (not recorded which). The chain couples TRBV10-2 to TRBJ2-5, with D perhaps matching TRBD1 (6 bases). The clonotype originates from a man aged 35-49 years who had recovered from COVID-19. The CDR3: CASSDWTEQETQYF. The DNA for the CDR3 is TGCGCCAGCAGTGACTGGACAGAACAAGAGACCCAGTACTTC.